The 22 T cell receptor beta chains below all came from one sample that was sequenced in a study of T-cell memory formation after mild COVID-19. TCRdb passed the 5' RACE reads through MiXCR, listing each CDR3 protein once. The table shows some 600,000 distinct CDR3 sequences, with around a sixth occurring only once. Specimen: PBMCs or a T cell subset sorted from them (not recorded which). These receptor sequences come from an adult woman who had mild COVID-19 (a few samples of this study predate the infection). Cell type and time point are not known.

This sequence joins TRBV29-1 and TRBJ2-3; 9 positions match TRBD2. CDR1 SQVTM and CDR2 ANQGSEA come from the germline V gene. Losses at the gene ends were 7 bases for V and 5 bases for J; bases not matched to a gene: 10. The CDR3 consists of 14 residues. The CDR3 here is CSGLAGGRGDTQYF. CDR3 coding DNA: TGCAGCGGTCTGGCGGGAGGGCGTGGAGATACGCAGTATTTT.

This chain uses TRBV6-2 or TRBV6-3 with TRBJ1-5; the D gene is possibly TRBD1 (5 bases). This CDR3 comprises 17 residues. Germline lookup yields CDR1 MNHEY and CDR2 SVGEGT. The V end lost 7 bases, the J end lost 4 bases, and 23 bases lay between the germline ends. The CDR3 here is CASNPHRTRGFNQPQHF. Written as DNA, the CDR3 is TGTGCCAGCAACCCCCACAGGACTCGAGGGTTTAATCAGCCCCAGCATTTT.

In nucleotides, the CDR3 is TGTGCCAGCAGCCACTTAGGCAGGGCTGAAGCTTTCTTT. Translated: CASSHLGRAEAFF. V usage is TRBV3-1 and J usage is TRBJ1-1; the D gene is possibly TRBD1 (5 bases). V was pared by 3 bases and J by 6 bases, with 11 bases between. The germline V gene has CDR1 LGHDT and CDR2 YNNKEL (reference sequence). The CDR3 covers 13 residues.

The chain uses TRBV7-8 and TRBJ2-1; 8 bases align to TRBD2. V shed 5 bases and J 7 bases; nucleotides not matched to a gene: 16. The CDR3 has 17 amino acids. The germline V gene encodes CDR1 SGHVS and CDR2 FQNEAQ. CDR3 residues: CASSIGSGTRVRNEQFF. CDR3 nucleotide sequence: TGTGCCAGCAGCATAGGCTCCGGGACTAGAGTGAGGAATGAGCAGTTCTTC.

The sample holds a few counts of this clonotype. The V call is TRBV12-3 or TRBV12-4, the J call TRBJ2-1; maybe TRBD1 (5 bases). V was cut by 6 bases and J by 6 bases, with 9 bases left in between. The CDR3 totals 12 residues. CDR3 DNA: TGTGCCAGCAGAATAGACAGCAATGAGCAGTTCTTC. Its translation is CASRIDSNEQFF.

This clonotype was observed a few times. The rearrangement joins TRBV19 to TRBJ2-3; the D gene is possibly TRBD2 (5 bases). Germline V gene data show CDR1 as LNHDA and CDR2 as SQIVND (reference sequence). Trimming stripped 8 bases from V and 2 bases from J, with 14 bases between. This CDR3 spans 14 amino acids. The CDR3 loop is CASHSSGNTDTQYF. The DNA for the CDR3 is TGTGCCAGTCACTCATCGGGAAACACAGATACGCAGTATTTT.

This clonotype came up a few times. This sequence joins TRBV12-3 or TRBV12-4 and TRBJ1-5; 7 nucleotides agree with TRBD1. The CDR3 runs 15 residues. V lost 5 bases to trimming and J lost 10 bases; unmatched junction nucleotides: 14. The CDR3, as DNA: TGTGCCAGCAGTCTAATGACAGGGCCCCGTTCACCCCAGCATTTT. This translates into CASSLMTGPRSPQHF.

The gene calls are TRBV15 and TRBJ2-1; tentatively, D is TRBD2 (6 bases). Germline CDR1 is LNHNV and CDR2 is YYDKDF (reference sequence). The V end lost 6 bases, the J end lost 11 bases, and 17 bases lay between the germline ends. The CDR3 spans 13 residues. CDR3 sequence (DNA): TGTGCCACCAGGGTGGGAGGATCCAGTCAGCAGTTCTTC. Residues: CATRVGGSSQQFF.

The V gene is TRBV5-1, the J gene TRBJ1-3; TRBD1 agrees at 7 bases. Trimming cost V 1 base and J 0 bases; bases outside gene matches: 4. The germline V gene encodes CDR1 SGHRS and CDR2 YFSETQ. This CDR3 spans 16 amino acids. CDR3 protein: CASSLSDRSSGNTIYF. In DNA form, the CDR3 reads TGCGCCAGCAGCTTGTCGGACAGGAGCTCTGGAAACACCATATATTTT. The full variable domain, completed using reference TRBV5-1 and TRBJ1-3, is KAGVTQTPRYLIKTRGQQVTLSCSPISGHRSVSWYQQTPGQGLQFLFEYFSETQRNKGNFPGRFSGRQFSNSRSEMNVSTLELGDSALYLCASSLSDRSSGNTIYFGEGSWLTVV.

This clonotype showed up many times. V and J are TRBV7-9 and TRBJ2-5; TRBD1 agrees at 9 bases. The CDR3 covers 16 residues. The germline CDR1 and CDR2 sequences are SEHNR and FQNEAQ (reference sequence). V gave up 0 bases and J gave up 5 bases; unmatched junction bases: 7. CDR3 loop: CASSLALTGTGETQYF. The CDR3 DNA reads TGTGCCAGCAGCTTAGCTCTAACAGGGACAGGGGAGACCCAGTACTTC.

This clonotype appeared a few times. The J gene is TRBJ1-5, the V gene TRBV5-6; D is possibly TRBD1 (5 bases). V lost 0 bases and J lost 2, with 12 bases in between. This CDR3 has 16 amino acids. Germline V CDR1 and CDR2: SGHDT, YYEEEE. In nucleotides, the CDR3 is TGTGCCAGCAGCTTGGCGCAGGGATATGGCAATCAGCCCCAGCATTTT. Encoded protein: CASSLAQGYGNQPQHF. The full variable domain, in which reference TRBV5-6 and TRBJ1-5 provide the parts outside the CDR3, is DAGVTQSPTHLIKTRGQQVTLRCSPKSGHDTVSWYQQALGQGPQFIFQYYEEEERQRGNFPDRFSGHQFPNYSSELNVNALLLGDSALYLCASSLAQGYGNQPQHFGDGTRLSIL.

This chain links TRBV4-1 with TRBJ1-5; D is unresolved. Trimming removed 0 bases at V and 9 bases at J, with 15 bases between. Germline V gives CDR1 MGHRA, CDR2 YSYEKL. The CDR3 covers 15 residues. The chain's CDR3 is CASSQDSTAPRPQHF. In DNA form, the CDR3 reads TGCGCCAGCAGCCAAGATTCAACGGCCCCCCGGCCCCAGCATTTT.

This clonotype showed up just a few times. The chain has TRBV12-3 or TRBV12-4 and TRBJ2-5, with D perhaps matching TRBD1 (6 bases). Trimming took 4 bases from V and 7 from J, leaving 10 bases between them. This CDR3 is built from 12 residues. This CDR3 is CASSSRGRTQYF. The DNA for the CDR3 is TGTGCCAGCAGTTCCAGGGGAAGGACCCAGTACTTC.

The rearrangement joins TRBV25-1 to TRBJ1-2, with D possibly TRBD1 on 5 matching bases. Germline assignment: CDR1 MGHDK and CDR2 SYGVNS. V lost 5 bases and J 5 bases, leaving 15 bases between the germline ends. The CDR3 contains 14 residues. This CDR3 is CASSPVRENYGYTF. In DNA, the CDR3 is TGTGCCAGCAGTCCAGTCAGGGAGAATTATGGCTACACCTTC.

V and J are TRBV7-8 and TRBJ2-7; a weak D match, TRBD2 (6 bases). The CDR3 consists of 15 residues. V gave up 3 bases and J gave up 0 bases, with 12 bases separating them. The V gene's germline CDR1 is SGHVS and CDR2 FQNEAQ. The CDR3 nucleotides are TGTGCCAGCAGCTTTTGGGAGGCCGGCTCCTACGAGCAGTACTTC. Protein: CASSFWEAGSYEQYF.

This clonotype was observed a handful of times. The V call is TRBV12-3 or TRBV12-4, the J call TRBJ1-5; D perhaps matches TRBD1 (5 bases). V lost 6 bases and J 0 bases, leaving 12 bases between the germline ends. CDR3 length: 15 residues. CDR3 in DNA: TGTGCCAGCAGCAGGGACGGGGATAGCAATCAGCCCCAGCATTTT. The encoded protein is CASSRDGDSNQPQHF.

The genes are TRBV19 and TRBJ2-7, with TRBD2 matching over 7 bases. The CDR3 runs 14 residues. Per the germline V gene, CDR1 is LNHDA and CDR2 is SQIVND (reference sequence). Trimming cost V 1 base and J 2 bases; bases outside gene matches: 2. The CDR3, as DNA: TGTGCCAGTAGTATAGGGGGAGGGACCTACGAGCAGTACTTC. Translated: CASSIGGGTYEQYF.

This clonotype was observed a handful of times. The chain uses TRBV12-3 or TRBV12-4 and TRBJ1-1; no firm D call. Trimming shortened V by 3 bases and J by 0 bases, and 8 bases separated the two germline ends. This CDR3 spans 14 amino acids. CDR3 residues: CASSFSPLNTEAFF. The CDR3 bases are TGTGCCAGCAGTTTTTCCCCACTGAACACTGAAGCTTTCTTT.

This clonotype has just a few counts. The chain has TRBV7-2 and TRBJ1-1, with D possibly being TRBD1 (5 bases). The V gene lost 3 bases and the J gene lost 4 bases, with 12 bases spanning the gap. There are 14 residues in the CDR3. In germline, CDR1 is SGHTA, CDR2 FQGNSA. The CDR3 loop reads CASSFTRELTEAFF. The CDR3 DNA is TGTGCCAGCAGCTTCACCAGGGAACTCACTGAAGCTTTCTTT.

This clonotype appeared a few times. The V call is TRBV3-1, the J call TRBJ1-5; D possibly corresponds to TRBD1 (6 bases). Trimming shortened V by 3 bases and J by 6 bases, and 15 bases separated the two germline ends. Germline CDR1 is LGHDT and CDR2 is YNNKEL (reference sequence). The CDR3 loop spans 15 amino acids. The CDR3 bases are TGTGCCAGCAGCCAGGCTTCACAGGGTAGTCAGCCCCAGCATTTT. Amino acid sequence: CASSQASQGSQPQHF.

V usage is TRBV27 and J usage is TRBJ2-7; D might be TRBD1 (5 bases). Germline V gives CDR1 MNHEY, CDR2 SMNVEV (reference sequence). The CDR3 totals 17 residues. Trimming took off 3 bases at V and 4 bases at J, with 22 bases between the two ends. CDR3 DNA sequence: TGTGCCAGCAGTTTTCGTTATAGAGACAGACACAATTACGAGCAGTACTTC. Protein: CASSFRYRDRHNYEQYF.

The chain joins TRBV5-4 to TRBJ2-7; the D call may be TRBD1 or TRBD2 (5 bases each). Germline V gene data show CDR1 as SGHNT and CDR2 as YYREEE (reference sequence). V was shortened by 4 bases and J by 6 bases, with 17 bases between the two germline ends. The CDR3 has 14 residues. The CDR3 nucleotides read TGTGCCAGCAGCCGGGACCCCCGTACGGGCGAGCAGTACTTC. Translation: CASSRDPRTGEQYF.